This paragraph covers one T cell receptor beta chain sequence. It has no known antigen specificity. Base quality data are lacking; no much larger clone is found one base away. This sample was included in a study of T cell responses to AZD1222 COVID-19 vaccine (dated by TCRdb to the early 2020s). Describing the broader study: A total of approximately 230 trial participants underwent TCR sequencing, of whom some 210 received two doses of AZD1222 and some 26 received two doses of the MenACWY control vaccine. Trial participants were enrolled by age into subgroups of 18-55, 56-69 and 70-plus years, and 148, 28 and 57 TCR-sequenced participants, respectively, were included in these subgroups. Overall study outcomes, separate from this receptor: Conclusions about previously exposed vaccinees are limited, since just a handful of AZD1222 recipients were seropositive for SARS-CoV-2 at baseline. In the small 56-69-year group, the increase in depth fell short of significance, most likely because of low power. Participants were mostly white British, with more females than males. The authors suggested clonal diversity may have been underestimated. The vaccine-associated CD4 TCRs covered the entire spike protein, and the dominant responses fell in regions 160-218 and 743-854. Spike-specific TCR breadth and depth rose significantly after two AZD1222 doses compared with day 0 and with MenACWY recipients. Nearly half of unique spike-specific TCRs reportedly recognized epitopes outside regions mutated in the B.1.351 and B.1.1.7 variants. Because no day 14 peak-response samples were available, the repertoires could be characterized only after the peak T cell response.

The CDR3 regions of human TCRbeta chains were analyzed by immunosequencing. On the study's bioinformatics: TCRs in the repertoires were compared against a reference library of SARS-CoV-2-specific TCRs that had been generated with the MIRA antigen-specificity platform. Breadth was defined as the fraction of unique TCRs that were SARS-CoV-2-associated, and depth was defined as the fraction of total T cells that were SARS-CoV-2-associated. Each spike-specific TCR was assigned to its reactive spike region and to a CD4 or CD8 class using the MIRA data. Log10-transformed breadth and depth values were compared by one-way ANOVA with Sidak's multiple comparisons tests. Not all clones reach the TCRdb copy of this immuneACCESS table, which keeps in-frame sequences only. Checked studies attribute under half of the gap to unresolved V genes and leave the rest unexplained. From that table come the V and J calls and clone size; the DNA was used to work out D and trimming. For this sample the table gives roughly 180,000 clones, of which just under 95% were detected only once. Of the sample, 0.95% to 1.3% is held by the ten largest clones.

The sample's time point label is to be understood as: about 28 days (+/-7) after the second vaccine dose. The treatment or condition label, read with the paper, signifies: meningococcal conjugate vaccine given as trial control. Samples from vaccinated people were obtained from the UK trials COV001 and COV002, which included a single-blind randomized controlled phase 2/3 trial of AZD1222 (ChAdOx1 nCoV-19) in healthy adults. Trial participant PBMC samples were collected at day 0 and day 28 after the second dose for TCRbeta chain sequencing. V is reduced by 8 bases and J by 4 bases, leaving a spacing of 15 bases between them. CDR1 and CDR2 were assigned from the germline V gene as MNHEY and SVGAGI. From the cysteine up to the phenylalanine, the CDR3 has a length of 14 residues. CDR3 DNA only is kept here, 42 bases in frame from base 1.

This sample comprised peripheral blood, obtained 28 days after the second dose of the MenACWY control vaccine. Recombination connected TRBV6-5 to TRBJ2-1; the D segment is perhaps TRBD1 or TRBD2, each sharing 7 matched bases. The sequence was obtained from an adult who received the MenACWY meningococcal vaccine as a control. The CDR3 here reads CASLGGGQYNEQFF. The bases are TGTGCCAGCCTGGGGGGGGGACAGTACAATGAGCAGTTCTTC.